The rows below give T cell receptor beta chains drawn from one sample of a study of shared clonotypes between healthy human individuals. Generated by immunoSEQ multiplex PCR, the TCRdb table keeps only in-frame clones and is missing some. This table holds about 2.1 million clones, approximately 94% found once. Sample: naive CD8+ T cells from PBMCs. These receptors came from a man aged 18 to 30 in good health. Some clones in this sample may be carry-over from other donors' samples. Both conserved end residues are part of each CDR3. A D gene is named only where the DNA matches it firmly. The size of a clone is reported for some rows only, either as once, few or many, or as a class for expanded clones.

v_call: TRBV21-1
clone_size: NA
j_call: TRBJ2-5
d_call: NA
cdr3_aa: CATSEGPGGRVVYF
cdr3_nt: TGTGCCACCTCCGAGGGGCCCGGGGGTAGGGTAGTGTACTTC

v_call: TRBV28
clone_size: NA
j_call: TRBJ2-7
d_call: TRBD2
cdr3_aa: CASRPTDLWGGEQYF
cdr3_nt: TGTGCCAGCAGACCGACGGACCTTTGGGGGGGCGAGCAGTACTTC

v_call: TRBV28
clone_size: NA
j_call: TRBJ1-6
d_call: NA
cdr3_aa: CASSHPGRPPLHF
cdr3_nt: TGTGCCAGCAGTCACCCGGGCCGCCCACCCCTCCACTTT

v_call: TRBV4-2
clone_size: NA
j_call: TRBJ1-5
d_call: TRBD1
cdr3_aa: CASSPRDRPGEPQHF
cdr3_nt: TGTGCCAGCAGCCCGCGGGACAGGCCGGGGGAGCCCCAGCATTTT

v_call: TRBV5-4
clone_size: once
j_call: TRBJ2-5
d_call: NA
cdr3_aa: CASSLASGGEETQYF
cdr3_nt: TGTGCCAGCAGCTTGGCCTCGGGCGGGGAAGAGACCCAGTACTTC

v_call: TRBV4-1
clone_size: NA
j_call: TRBJ2-2
d_call: TRBD2
cdr3_aa: CASSQVSSGRGNTGELFF
cdr3_nt: TGCGCCAGCAGCCAAGTTTCTAGCGGGAGAGGTAACACCGGGGAGCTGTTTTTT

v_call: TRBV11-3
clone_size: once
j_call: TRBJ2-2
d_call: NA
cdr3_aa: CASSSNHLDRDYSGELFF
cdr3_nt: TGTGCCAGCAGCTCTAACCACTTGGACAGGGACTATTCCGGGGAGCTGTTTTTT

v_call: TRBV21-1
clone_size: NA
j_call: TRBJ2-7
d_call: NA
cdr3_aa: CASSKVPGGQYEQYF
cdr3_nt: TGTGCCAGCAGCAAAGTTCCCGGGGGTCAGTACGAGCAGTACTTC

v_call: TRBV13
clone_size: NA
j_call: TRBJ2-1
d_call: NA
cdr3_aa: CASSAQGGEQFF
cdr3_nt: TGTGCCAGCAGCGCCCAGGGCGGTGAGCAGTTCTTC

v_call: TRBV11-2
clone_size: NA
j_call: TRBJ2-5
d_call: TRBD2
cdr3_aa: CATEEAGEETQYF
cdr3_nt: TGTGCCACTGAGGAAGCGGGGGAAGAGACCCAGTACTTC

v_call: TRBV2
clone_size: NA
j_call: TRBJ1-5
d_call: NA
cdr3_aa: CASGDIPQPQHF
cdr3_nt: TGTGCCAGCGGGGACATCCCTCAGCCCCAGCATTTT

v_call: TRBV9
clone_size: NA
j_call: TRBJ2-1
d_call: NA
cdr3_aa: CASSTSGRSGYNEQFF
cdr3_nt: TGTGCCAGCAGCACCAGCGGTCGGTCGGGTTACAATGAGCAGTTCTTC

v_call: TRBV5-6
clone_size: NA
j_call: TRBJ2-7
d_call: NA
cdr3_aa: CASSLGLAWDEQYF
cdr3_nt: TGTGCCAGCAGCCTCGGGCTAGCGTGGGACGAGCAGTACTTC

v_call: TRBV29-1
clone_size: NA
j_call: TRBJ1-2
d_call: NA
cdr3_aa: CSVEGHTSYLNYGYTF
cdr3_nt: TGCAGCGTTGAAGGTCACACCTCGTACCTTAACTATGGCTACACCTTC

v_call: TRBV29-1
clone_size: NA
j_call: TRBJ1-1
d_call: NA
cdr3_aa: CSVSGTEAFF
cdr3_nt: TGCAGCGTCTCGGGGACAGAAGCTTTCTTT

v_call: TRBV7-2
clone_size: few
j_call: TRBJ1-5
d_call: TRBD1
cdr3_aa: CASSLTGPHQPQHF
cdr3_nt: TGTGCCAGCAGCTTGACAGGGCCGCATCAGCCCCAGCATTTT

v_call: TRBV7-9
clone_size: once
j_call: TRBJ1-1
d_call: NA
cdr3_aa: CASSLGLRERDTTEAFF
cdr3_nt: TGTGCCAGCAGCTTAGGTCTTCGGGAAAGGGACACTACTGAAGCTTTCTTT

v_call: TRBV7-8
clone_size: NA
j_call: TRBJ2-7
d_call: NA
cdr3_aa: CASSLGTFYEQYF
cdr3_nt: TGTGCCAGCAGCTTAGGCACATTCTACGAGCAGTACTTC

v_call: TRBV15
clone_size: NA
j_call: TRBJ2-7
d_call: NA
cdr3_aa: CATSRDMREEKYF
cdr3_nt: TGTGCCACCAGCAGAGACATGAGGGAAGAGAAGTACTTC

v_call: TRBV7-8
clone_size: NA
j_call: TRBJ2-1
d_call: NA
cdr3_aa: CASSLLPGGNEQFF
cdr3_nt: TGTGCCAGCAGCTTACTACCCGGAGGGAATGAGCAGTTCTTC

v_call: TRBV10-3
clone_size: NA
j_call: TRBJ2-1
d_call: TRBD2
cdr3_aa: CAISEGAGVGEQFF
cdr3_nt: TGTGCCATCAGTGAGGGAGCGGGAGTGGGTGAGCAGTTCTTC

v_call: TRBV9
clone_size: NA
j_call: TRBJ2-7
d_call: NA
cdr3_aa: CASSVEAGSYEQYF
cdr3_nt: TGTGCCAGCAGCGTAGAGGCCGGTTCCTACGAGCAGTACTTC

v_call: TRBV4-1
clone_size: NA
j_call: TRBJ2-1
d_call: TRBD1
cdr3_aa: CASSPMTGGLTYNEQFF
cdr3_nt: TGCGCCAGCAGCCCGATGACAGGGGGCCTTACCTACAATGAGCAGTTCTTC